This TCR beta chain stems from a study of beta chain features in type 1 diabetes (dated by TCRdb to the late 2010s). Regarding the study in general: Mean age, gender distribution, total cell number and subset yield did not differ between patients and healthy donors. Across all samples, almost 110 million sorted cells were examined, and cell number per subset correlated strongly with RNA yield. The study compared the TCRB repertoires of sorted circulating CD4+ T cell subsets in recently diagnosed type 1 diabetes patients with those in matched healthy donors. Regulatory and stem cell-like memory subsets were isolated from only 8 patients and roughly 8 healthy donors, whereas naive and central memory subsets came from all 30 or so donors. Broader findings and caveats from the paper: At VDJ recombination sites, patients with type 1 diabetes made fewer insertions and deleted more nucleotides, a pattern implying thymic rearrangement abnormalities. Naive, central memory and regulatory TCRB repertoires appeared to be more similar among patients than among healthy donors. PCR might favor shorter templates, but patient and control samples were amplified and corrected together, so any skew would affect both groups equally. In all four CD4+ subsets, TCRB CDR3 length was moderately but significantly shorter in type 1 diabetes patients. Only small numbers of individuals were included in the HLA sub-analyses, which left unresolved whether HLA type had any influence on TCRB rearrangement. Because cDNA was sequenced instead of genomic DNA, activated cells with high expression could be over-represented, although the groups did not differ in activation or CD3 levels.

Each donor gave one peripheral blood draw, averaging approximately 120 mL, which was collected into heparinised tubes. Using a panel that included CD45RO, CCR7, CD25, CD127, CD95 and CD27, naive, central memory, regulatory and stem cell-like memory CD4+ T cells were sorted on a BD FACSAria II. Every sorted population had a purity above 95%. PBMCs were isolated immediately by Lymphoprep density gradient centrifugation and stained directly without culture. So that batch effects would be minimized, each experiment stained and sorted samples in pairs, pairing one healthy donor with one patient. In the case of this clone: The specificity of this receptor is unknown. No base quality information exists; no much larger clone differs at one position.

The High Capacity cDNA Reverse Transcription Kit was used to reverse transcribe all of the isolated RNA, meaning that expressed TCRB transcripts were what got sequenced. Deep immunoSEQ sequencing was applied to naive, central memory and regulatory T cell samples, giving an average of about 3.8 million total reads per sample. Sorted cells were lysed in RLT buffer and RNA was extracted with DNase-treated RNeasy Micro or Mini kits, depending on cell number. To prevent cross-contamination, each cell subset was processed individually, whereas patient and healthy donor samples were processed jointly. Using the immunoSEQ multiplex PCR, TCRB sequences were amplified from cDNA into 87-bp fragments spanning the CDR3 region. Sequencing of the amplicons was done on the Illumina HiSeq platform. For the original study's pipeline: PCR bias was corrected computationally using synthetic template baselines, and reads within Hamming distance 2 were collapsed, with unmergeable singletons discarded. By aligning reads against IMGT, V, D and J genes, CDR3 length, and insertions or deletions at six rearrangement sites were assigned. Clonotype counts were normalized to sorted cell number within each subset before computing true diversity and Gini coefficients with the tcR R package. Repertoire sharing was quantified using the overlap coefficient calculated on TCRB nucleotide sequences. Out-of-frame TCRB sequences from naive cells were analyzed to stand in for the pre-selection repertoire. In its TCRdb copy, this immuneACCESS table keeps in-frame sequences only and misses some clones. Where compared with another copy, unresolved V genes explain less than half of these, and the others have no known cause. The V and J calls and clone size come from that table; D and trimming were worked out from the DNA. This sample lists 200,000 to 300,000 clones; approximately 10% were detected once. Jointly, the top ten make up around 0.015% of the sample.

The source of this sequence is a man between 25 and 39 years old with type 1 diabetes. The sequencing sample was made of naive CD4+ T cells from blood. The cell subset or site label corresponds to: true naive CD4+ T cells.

The CDR3 reads CASSLRGKEKLFF. The DNA is as follows: TGTGCCAGCAGCCTAAGGGGGAAGGAGAAACTGTTTTTT. The V gene is TRBV4-2 and the J gene is TRBJ1-4; the D gene is perhaps TRBD1, from 6 matching bases. Deletion took 4 bases off V and 11 bases off J, with a span of 14 bases between the germline ends. The germline V gene specifies LGHNA as CDR1 and YNFKEQ as CDR2. Counted from cysteine to phenylalanine, this CDR3 has 13 amino acids. Solely the CDR3 DNA is kept, with 39 bases framed from the first base.